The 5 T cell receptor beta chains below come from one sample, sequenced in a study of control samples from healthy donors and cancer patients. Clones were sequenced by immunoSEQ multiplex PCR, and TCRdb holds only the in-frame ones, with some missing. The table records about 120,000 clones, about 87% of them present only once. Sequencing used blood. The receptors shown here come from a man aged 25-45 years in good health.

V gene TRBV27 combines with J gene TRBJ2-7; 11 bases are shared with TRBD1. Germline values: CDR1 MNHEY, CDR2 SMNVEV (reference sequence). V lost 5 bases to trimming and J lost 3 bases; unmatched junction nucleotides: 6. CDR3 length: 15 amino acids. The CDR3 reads CASSLTGTGGYEQYV. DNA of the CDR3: TGTGCCAGCAGTCTCACCGGGACAGGGGGCTACGAGCAGTACGTC.

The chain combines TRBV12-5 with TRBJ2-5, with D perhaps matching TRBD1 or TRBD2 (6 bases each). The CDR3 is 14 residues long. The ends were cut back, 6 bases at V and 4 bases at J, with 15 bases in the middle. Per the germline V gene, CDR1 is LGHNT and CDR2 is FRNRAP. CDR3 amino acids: CASGLGGLGETQYF. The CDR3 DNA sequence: TGTGCTAGTGGACTGGGGGGCCTGGGAGAGACCCAGTACTTC.

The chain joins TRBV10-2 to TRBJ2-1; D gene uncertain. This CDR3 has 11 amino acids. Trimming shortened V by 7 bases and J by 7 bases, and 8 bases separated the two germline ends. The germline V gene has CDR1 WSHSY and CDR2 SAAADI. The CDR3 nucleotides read TGCGCCAGCACCTTAGTTAATGAGCAGTTCTTC. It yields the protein CASTLVNEQFF.

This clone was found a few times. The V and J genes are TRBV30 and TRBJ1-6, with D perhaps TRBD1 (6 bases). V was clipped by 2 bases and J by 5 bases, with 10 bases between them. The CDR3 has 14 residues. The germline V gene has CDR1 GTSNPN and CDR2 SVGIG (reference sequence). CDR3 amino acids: CAWSLGADNSPLHF. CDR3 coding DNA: TGTGCCTGGAGTTTGGGGGCGGATAATTCACCCCTCCACTTT.

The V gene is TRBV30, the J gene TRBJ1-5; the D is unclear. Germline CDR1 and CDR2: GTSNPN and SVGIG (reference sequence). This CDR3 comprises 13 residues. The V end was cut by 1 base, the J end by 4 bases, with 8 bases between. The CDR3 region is CAWSERRNQPQHF. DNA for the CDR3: TGTGCCTGGAGTGAAAGAAGAAATCAGCCCCAGCATTTT. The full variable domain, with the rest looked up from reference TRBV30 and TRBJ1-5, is SQTIHQWPATLVQPVGSPLSLECTVEGTSNPNLYWYRQAAGRGLQLLFYSVGIGQISSEVPQNLSASRPQDRQFILSSKKLLLSDSGFYLCAWSERRNQPQHFGDGTRLSIL.